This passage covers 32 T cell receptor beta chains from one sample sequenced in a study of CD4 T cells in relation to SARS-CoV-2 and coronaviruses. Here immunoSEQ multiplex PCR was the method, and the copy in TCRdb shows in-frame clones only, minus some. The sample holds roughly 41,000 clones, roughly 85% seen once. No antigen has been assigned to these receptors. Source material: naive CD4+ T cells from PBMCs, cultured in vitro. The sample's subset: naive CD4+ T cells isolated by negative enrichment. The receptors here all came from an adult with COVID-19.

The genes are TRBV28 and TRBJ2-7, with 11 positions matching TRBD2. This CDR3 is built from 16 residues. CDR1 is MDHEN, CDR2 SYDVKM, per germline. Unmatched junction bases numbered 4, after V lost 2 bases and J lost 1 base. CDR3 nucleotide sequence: TGTGCCAGCAGTTTAAACCGACTAGCGGGATCCTACGAGCAGTACTTC. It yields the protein CASSLNRLAGSYEQYF. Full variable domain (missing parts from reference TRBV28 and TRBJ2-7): DVKVTQSSRYLVKRTGEKVFLECVQDMDHENMFWYRQDPGLGLRLIYFSYDVKMKEKGDIPEGYSVSREKKERFSLILESASTNQTSMYLCASSLNRLAGSYEQYFGPGTRLTVT.

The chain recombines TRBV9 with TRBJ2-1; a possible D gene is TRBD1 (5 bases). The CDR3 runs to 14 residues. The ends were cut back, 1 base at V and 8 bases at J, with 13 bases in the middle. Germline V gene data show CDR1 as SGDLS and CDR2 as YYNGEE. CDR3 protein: CASSVLNLGDEQFF. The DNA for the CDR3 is TGTGCCAGCAGCGTACTAAACCTAGGGGATGAGCAGTTCTTC.

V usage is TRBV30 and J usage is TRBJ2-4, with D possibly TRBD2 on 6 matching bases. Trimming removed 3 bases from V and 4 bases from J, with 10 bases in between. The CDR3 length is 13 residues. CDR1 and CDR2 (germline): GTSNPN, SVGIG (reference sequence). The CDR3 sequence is CAWSAGTKNIQYF. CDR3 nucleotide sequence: TGTGCCTGGAGCGCCGGGACTAAAAACATTCAGTACTTC.

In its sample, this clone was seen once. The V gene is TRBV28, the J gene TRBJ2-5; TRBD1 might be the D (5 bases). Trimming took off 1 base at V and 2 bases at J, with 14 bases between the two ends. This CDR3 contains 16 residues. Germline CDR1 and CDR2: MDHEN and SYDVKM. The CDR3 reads CASSLLGPEVQETQYF. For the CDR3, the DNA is TGTGCCAGCAGTTTATTGGGGCCAGAAGTACAAGAGACCCAGTACTTC.

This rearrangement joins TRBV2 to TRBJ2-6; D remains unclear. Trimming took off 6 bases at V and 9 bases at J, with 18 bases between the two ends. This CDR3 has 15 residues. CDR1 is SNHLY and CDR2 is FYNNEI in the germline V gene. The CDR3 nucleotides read TGTGCCAGCAGGGATTGGTCCCCAAGAGGCAACGTCCTGACTTTC. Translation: CASRDWSPRGNVLTF.

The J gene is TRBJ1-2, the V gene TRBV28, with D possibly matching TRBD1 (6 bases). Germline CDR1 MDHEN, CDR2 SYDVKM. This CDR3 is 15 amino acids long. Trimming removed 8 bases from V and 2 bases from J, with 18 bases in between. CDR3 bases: TGTGCCAGCTCGAATGGGGGGGCACCAAACTATGGCTACACCTTC. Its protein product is CASSNGGAPNYGYTF.

This CDR3 reads CASSHGLAGSYEQYF. The CDR3 bases are TGCGCCAGCAGCCACGGACTAGCGGGATCCTACGAGCAGTACTTC. The rearrangement joins TRBV4-3 to TRBJ2-7; 12 nucleotides agree with TRBD2. After removal of 3 bases from V and 1 base from J, the junction contained 1 base not matched to a gene. CDR3 length equals 15 residues. Germline V lookup: CDR1 LGHNA, CDR2 YSLEER.

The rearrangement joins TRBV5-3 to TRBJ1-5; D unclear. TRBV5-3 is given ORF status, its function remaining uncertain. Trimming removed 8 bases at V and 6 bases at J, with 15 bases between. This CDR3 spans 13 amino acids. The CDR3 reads CASFGRSPQPQHF. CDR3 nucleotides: TGTGCCAGTTTCGGGCGGTCCCCTCAGCCCCAGCATTTT.

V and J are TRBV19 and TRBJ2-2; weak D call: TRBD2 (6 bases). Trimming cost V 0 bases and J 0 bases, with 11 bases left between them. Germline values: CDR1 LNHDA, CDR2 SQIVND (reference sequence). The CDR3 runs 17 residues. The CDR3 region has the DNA TGTGCCAGTAGTATAGAGCGCCAGCGGGCGAACACCGGGGAGCTGTTTTTT. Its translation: CASSIERQRANTGELFF.

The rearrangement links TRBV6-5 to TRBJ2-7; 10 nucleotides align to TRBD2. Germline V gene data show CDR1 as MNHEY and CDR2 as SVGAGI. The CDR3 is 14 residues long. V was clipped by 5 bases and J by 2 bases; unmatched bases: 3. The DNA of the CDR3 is TGTGCCAGCAGTCCGAGCGGGAGGGCCTACGAGCAGTACTTC. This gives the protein CASSPSGRAYEQYF.

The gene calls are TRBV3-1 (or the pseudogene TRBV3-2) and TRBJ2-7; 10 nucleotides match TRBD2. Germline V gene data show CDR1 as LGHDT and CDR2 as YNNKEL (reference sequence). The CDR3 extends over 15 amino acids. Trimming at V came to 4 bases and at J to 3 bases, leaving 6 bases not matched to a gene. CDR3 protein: CASSPPSGSRYEQYF. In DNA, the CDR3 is TGTGCCAGCAGCCCACCTAGCGGGAGTCGCTACGAGCAGTACTTC.

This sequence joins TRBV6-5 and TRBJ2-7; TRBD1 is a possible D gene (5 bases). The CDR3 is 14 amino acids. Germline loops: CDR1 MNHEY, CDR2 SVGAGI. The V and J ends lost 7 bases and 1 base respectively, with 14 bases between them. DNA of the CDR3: TGTGCCAGCACCCGACAGCCTTTTTCCTACGAGCAGTACTTC. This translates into CASTRQPFSYEQYF.

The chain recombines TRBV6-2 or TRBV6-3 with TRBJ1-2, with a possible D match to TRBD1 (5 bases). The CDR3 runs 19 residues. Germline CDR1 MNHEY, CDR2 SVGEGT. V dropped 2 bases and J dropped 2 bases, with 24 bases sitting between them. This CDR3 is CASSYGATRTGRSNYGYTF. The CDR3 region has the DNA TGTGCCAGCAGTTACGGAGCAACTCGAACGGGACGGTCAAACTATGGCTACACCTTC.

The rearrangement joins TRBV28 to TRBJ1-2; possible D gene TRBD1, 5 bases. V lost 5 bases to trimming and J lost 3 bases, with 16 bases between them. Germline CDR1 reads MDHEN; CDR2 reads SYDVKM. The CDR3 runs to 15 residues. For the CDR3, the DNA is TGTGCCAGCAGTCGGACGACTTGGGGCTACTATGGCTACACCTTC. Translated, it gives CASSRTTWGYYGYTF.

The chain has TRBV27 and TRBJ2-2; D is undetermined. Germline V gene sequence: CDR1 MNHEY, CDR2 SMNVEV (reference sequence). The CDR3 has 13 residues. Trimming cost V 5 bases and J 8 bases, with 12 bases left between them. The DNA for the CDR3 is TGTGCCAGCAGTCTCCAGCTAGAAGGGGAGCTGTTTTTT. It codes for CASSLQLEGELFF.

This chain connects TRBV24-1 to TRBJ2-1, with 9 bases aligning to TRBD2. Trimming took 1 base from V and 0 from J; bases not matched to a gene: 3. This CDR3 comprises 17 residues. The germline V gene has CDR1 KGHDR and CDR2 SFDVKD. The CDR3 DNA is TGTGCCACCAGTGATTTTGCGGGAGGGAGCTCCTACAATGAGCAGTTCTTC. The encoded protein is CATSDFAGGSSYNEQFF.

DNA of the CDR3: TGTGCCAGCAGCTTGGAGGCTAGCGGGGGAATTTCCGTAGAGACCCAGTACTTC. Translation: CASSLEASGGISVETQYF. The rearrangement joins TRBV5-5 to TRBJ2-5, with 10 bases fitting TRBD2. V lost 0 bases, J lost 4 bases, and 12 bases stayed unmatched. This CDR3 comprises 18 residues. Looked up from germline, CDR1 is SGHKS and CDR2 is YYEKEE (reference sequence).

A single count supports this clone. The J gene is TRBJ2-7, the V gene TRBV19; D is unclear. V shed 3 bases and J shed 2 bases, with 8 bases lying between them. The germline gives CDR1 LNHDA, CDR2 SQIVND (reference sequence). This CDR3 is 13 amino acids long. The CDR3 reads CASSIAVTYEQYF. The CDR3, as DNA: TGTGCCAGTAGTATCGCGGTTACCTACGAGCAGTACTTC.

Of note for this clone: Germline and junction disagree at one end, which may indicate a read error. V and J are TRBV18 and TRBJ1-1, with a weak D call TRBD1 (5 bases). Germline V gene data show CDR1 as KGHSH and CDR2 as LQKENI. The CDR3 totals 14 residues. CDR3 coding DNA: TGTGCCAGCTCGCCACAGGTCTCGAACACTGAAGCTTTCTTT. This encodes CASSPQVSNTEAFF.

The CDR3 DNA follows: TGTGCCAGCAGCCAAGATTCCTATGGCTACACCTTC. The encoded protein is CASSQDSYGYTF. The genes are TRBV14 and TRBJ1-2; D remains unclear. V was cut by 0 bases and J by 4 bases, with 3 bases left in between. The germline CDR1 and CDR2 sequences are SGHDN and FVKESK. The CDR3 runs 12 residues. The full variable domain, completed using reference TRBV14 and TRBJ1-2, is EAGVTQFPSHSVIEKGQTVTLRCDPISGHDNLYWYRRVMGKEIKFLLHFVKESKQDESGMPNNRFLAERTGGTYSTLKVQPAELEDSGVYFCASSQDSYGYTFGSGTRLTVV.

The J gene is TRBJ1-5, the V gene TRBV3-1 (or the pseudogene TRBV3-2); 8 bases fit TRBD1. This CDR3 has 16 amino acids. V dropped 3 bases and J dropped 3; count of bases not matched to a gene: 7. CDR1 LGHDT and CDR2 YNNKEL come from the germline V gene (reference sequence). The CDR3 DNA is TGTGCCAGCAGCCATGGGACAGGCGGCAACAATCAGCCCCAGCATTTT. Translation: CASSHGTGGNNQPQHF.

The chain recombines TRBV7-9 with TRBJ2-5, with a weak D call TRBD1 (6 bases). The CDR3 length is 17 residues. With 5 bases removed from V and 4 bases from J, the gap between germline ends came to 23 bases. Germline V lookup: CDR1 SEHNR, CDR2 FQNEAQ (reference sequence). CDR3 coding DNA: TGTGCCAGCAGCACAGGGTTGACAGGAGCCTCCAGAGAGACCCAGTACTTC. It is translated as CASSTGLTGASRETQYF.

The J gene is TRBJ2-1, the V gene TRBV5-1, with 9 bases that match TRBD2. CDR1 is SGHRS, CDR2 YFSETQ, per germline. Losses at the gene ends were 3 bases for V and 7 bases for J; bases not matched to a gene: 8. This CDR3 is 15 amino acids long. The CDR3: CASSWGLAAGNEQFF. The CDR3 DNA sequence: TGCGCCAGCAGCTGGGGACTAGCTGCCGGTAATGAGCAGTTCTTC.

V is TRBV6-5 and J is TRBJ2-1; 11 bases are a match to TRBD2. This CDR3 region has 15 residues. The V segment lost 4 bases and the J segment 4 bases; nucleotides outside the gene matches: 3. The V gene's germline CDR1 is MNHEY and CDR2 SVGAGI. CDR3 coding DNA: TGTGCCAGCAGTTCGACTAGCGGGAATTACAATGAGCAGTTCTTC. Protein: CASSSTSGNYNEQFF.

CDR3 DNA sequence: TGTGCCAGCAGCCAAGATTCAGGGTCAGAGACCCAGTACTTC. Translated, it gives CASSQDSGSETQYF. This chain joins TRBV14 and TRBJ2-5, with D perhaps TRBD1 (5 bases). CDR3 length: 14 residues. In germline, CDR1 is SGHDN, CDR2 FVKESK. The V end was cut by 0 bases, the J end by 4 bases, with 9 bases between.

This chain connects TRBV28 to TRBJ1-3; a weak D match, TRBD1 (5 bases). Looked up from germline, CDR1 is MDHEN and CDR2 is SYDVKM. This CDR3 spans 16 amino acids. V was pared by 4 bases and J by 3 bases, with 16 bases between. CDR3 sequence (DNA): TGTGCCAGCAGTTCACTAGGGGTCCTGGTTGGAAACACCATATATTTT. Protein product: CASSSLGVLVGNTIYF.

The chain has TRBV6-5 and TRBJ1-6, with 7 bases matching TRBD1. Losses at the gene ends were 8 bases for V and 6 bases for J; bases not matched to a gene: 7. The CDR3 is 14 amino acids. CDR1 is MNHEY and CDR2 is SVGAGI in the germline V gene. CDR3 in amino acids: CASGRQGFNSPLHF. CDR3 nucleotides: TGTGCCAGCGGCCGACAGGGATTTAATTCACCCCTCCACTTT.

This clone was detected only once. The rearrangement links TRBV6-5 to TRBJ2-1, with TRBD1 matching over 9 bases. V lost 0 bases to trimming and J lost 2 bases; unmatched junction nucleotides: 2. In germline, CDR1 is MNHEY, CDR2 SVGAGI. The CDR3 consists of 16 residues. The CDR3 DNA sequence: TGTGCCAGCAGTTACTCCGGGACAGGGCCCTACAATGAGCAGTTCTTC. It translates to CASSYSGTGPYNEQFF.

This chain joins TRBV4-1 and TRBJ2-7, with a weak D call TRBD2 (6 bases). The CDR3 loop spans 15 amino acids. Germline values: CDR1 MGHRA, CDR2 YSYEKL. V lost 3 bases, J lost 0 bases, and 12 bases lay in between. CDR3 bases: TGCGCCAGCAGCCAGACGCGGGAAAGCTCCTACGAGCAGTACTTC. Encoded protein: CASSQTRESSYEQYF.

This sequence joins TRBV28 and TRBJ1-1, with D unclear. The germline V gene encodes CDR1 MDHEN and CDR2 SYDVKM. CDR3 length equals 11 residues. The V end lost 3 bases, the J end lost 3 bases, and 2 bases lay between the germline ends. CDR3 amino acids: CASSLHTEAFF. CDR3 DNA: TGTGCCAGCAGTTTGCACACTGAAGCTTTCTTT.

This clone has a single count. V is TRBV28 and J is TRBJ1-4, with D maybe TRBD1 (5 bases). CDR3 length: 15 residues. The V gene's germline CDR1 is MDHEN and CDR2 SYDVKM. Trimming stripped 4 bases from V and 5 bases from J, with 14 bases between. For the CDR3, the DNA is TGTGCCAGCAGTTCTTGGGACCGGCGAAATGAAAAACTGTTTTTT. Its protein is CASSSWDRRNEKLFF.

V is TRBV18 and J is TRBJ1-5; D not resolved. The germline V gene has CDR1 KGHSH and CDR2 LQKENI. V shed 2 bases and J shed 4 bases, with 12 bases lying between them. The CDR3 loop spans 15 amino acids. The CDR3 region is CASSPDPGANQPQHF. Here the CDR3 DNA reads TGTGCCAGCTCACCAGATCCGGGAGCAAATCAGCCCCAGCATTTT.